One sample yielded the 24 T cell receptor beta chains listed below, sequenced in a study of CXCR3-negative and CXCR3-positive naive CD8 T cells. Researchers prepared the TRB cDNA libraries using 5' RACE with UMI labels. Reanalyzing the 5' RACE reads, TCRdb keeps one entry per CDR3 protein, without DNA. Recorded here are around 34,000 distinct CDR3 sequences; the top ten clones represent roughly 14%. Sequenced input: memory CD8+ T cells from blood. All receptors come from a human donor in good health. Some clones in this sample may be carry-over from other donors' samples.

The V and J genes are TRBV29-1 and TRBJ2-5; TCRdb calls TRBD1, which cannot be checked without DNA. Germline V gene lookup returns CDR1 SQVTM and CDR2 ANQGSEA. CDR3 length equals 16 residues. The CDR3 loop reads CSVNGFTPSLAETQYF.

The CDR3 protein is CASREQSEAFF. This sequence joins TRBV12-3 or TRBV12-4 and TRBJ1-1. The CDR3 runs 11 residues.

The genes are TRBV7-8 and TRBJ2-1; the TRBD2 assignment by TCRdb is unverifiable without DNA. The CDR3 has 14 amino acids. CDR1 is SGHVS and CDR2 is FQNEAQ in the germline V gene. The CDR3 sequence is CASSPEGDGNEQFF. Supplemented by reference TRBV7-8 and TRBJ2-1, the full variable domain reads GAGVSQSPRYKVAKRGQDVALRCDPISGHVSLFWYQQALGQGPEFLTYFQNEAQLDKSGLPSDRFFAERPEGSVSTLKIQRTQQEDSAVYLCASSPEGDGNEQFFGPGTRLTVL.

The chain has TRBV11-1 and TRBJ2-7; TCRdb outputs TRBD1, but without DNA this stays unchecked. The germline gives CDR1 SGHAT, CDR2 FQDESV (reference sequence). The CDR3 loop spans 13 amino acids. The CDR3 loop reads CASSPDRTYEQYF.

The V call is TRBV28, the J call TRBJ2-7; the D call from TCRdb, TRBD1, cannot be confirmed without DNA. Germline V gives CDR1 MDHEN, CDR2 SYDVKM. The CDR3 is 14 amino acids. The CDR3 loop reads CASSSFGTVGQQYF.

The gene calls are TRBV5-4 and TRBJ2-3; TCRdb proposes TRBD2, but this gene call is untestable without DNA. CDR1 is SGHNT and CDR2 is YYREEE in the germline V gene (reference sequence). The length of the CDR3 is 13 residues. The CDR3 sequence: CASSRSGGTTQYF.

This CDR3 is CASSQLAVGYQETQYF. The chain carries TRBV3-1 and TRBJ2-5. Germline V gene data show CDR1 as LGHDT and CDR2 as YNNKEL (reference sequence). This CDR3 has 16 residues.

V gene TRBV11-2 combines with J gene TRBJ2-5; the TCRdb D gene call, TRBD1, has no DNA to confirm it. Germline CDR1 reads SGHAT; CDR2 reads FQNNGV. This CDR3 comprises 15 residues. The CDR3: CASSSDRSFEETQYF.

The chain has TRBV2 and TRBJ2-1. CDR1 and CDR2 (germline): SNHLY, FYNNEI. This CDR3 region has 14 residues. The CDR3 here is CASSDLTSYNEQFF.

J is TRBJ2-1 and V is TRBV7-9; TCRdb proposes TRBD2, but this gene call is untestable without DNA. The CDR3 extends over 17 amino acids. From germline, CDR1 is SEHNR and CDR2 FQNEAQ (reference sequence). This CDR3 is CASSATTSGGLRNEQFF.

The chain employs TRBV19 and TRBJ2-1; the TCRdb call, TRBD1, lacks DNA for checking. CDR1 LNHDA and CDR2 SQIVND come from the germline V gene (reference sequence). The CDR3 has 16 residues. This CDR3 reads CASSHQGGRLVNEQFF.

V gene TRBV5-6 combines with J gene TRBJ2-7; TCRdb's D call of TRBD2 is untestable without DNA. The CDR3 runs 18 residues. Germline-derived CDR1 and CDR2 are SGHDT and YYEEEE. The CDR3 region is CASRHGLAGASSSYEQYF.

V is TRBV20-1 and J is TRBJ2-3. Germline values: CDR1 DFQATT, CDR2 SNEGSKA (reference sequence). The CDR3 length is 14 residues. The CDR3 reads CSARERSGSNTQYF.

The chain recombines TRBV25-1 with TRBJ2-7; the TCRdb call, TRBD2, lacks DNA for checking. CDR3 length: 15 amino acids. The germline CDR1 and CDR2 sequences are MGHDK and SYGVNS. The CDR3 protein is CASSGRGDLGDEQYF.

The V and J genes are TRBV6-6 and TRBJ2-3; TCRdb picks TRBD1, but there is no DNA to check that call. Germline V gene sequence: CDR1 MNHNY, CDR2 SVGAGI (reference sequence). This CDR3 region has 17 residues. CDR3 amino acids: CATHDIDGQGASDTQYF.

The chain is built from TRBV20-1 and TRBJ2-4; the TCRdb call, TRBD1, lacks DNA for checking. Per the germline V gene, CDR1 is DFQATT and CDR2 is SNEGSKA (reference sequence). The CDR3 length is 15 residues. The CDR3 loop reads CSAQPQDRARNIQYF.

The chain joins TRBV29-1 to TRBJ2-2. CDR3 length: 12 amino acids. Germline CDR1 is SQVTM and CDR2 is ANQGSEA. The CDR3 reads CSVITNTGELFF.

V gene TRBV7-9 combines with J gene TRBJ2-5; the D call of TRBD1 rests on TCRdb alone, since no DNA is present to check it. Germline V lookup: CDR1 SEHNR, CDR2 FQNEAQ (reference sequence). CDR3 length: 16 amino acids. CDR3 sequence: CASGWGTGLYQETQYF.

This sequence joins TRBV5-1 and TRBJ1-6. The germline V gene encodes CDR1 SGHRS and CDR2 YFSETQ. The CDR3 is 17 residues long. The CDR3 sequence: CASSLDGPLSYNSPLHF.

V and J are TRBV11-2 and TRBJ2-1; without DNA, the TCRdb call of TRBD2 cannot be checked. Germline loops: CDR1 SGHAT, CDR2 FQNNGV. This CDR3 spans 15 amino acids. This CDR3 reads CASRHLAGRTNEQFF. The entire variable domain, with the rest obtained from reference TRBV11-2 and TRBJ2-1, is as follows: EAGVAQSPRYKIIEKRQSVAFWCNPISGHATLYWYQQILGQGPKLLIQFQNNGVVDDSQLPKDRFSAERLKGVDSTLKIQPAKLEDSAVYLCASRHLAGRTNEQFFGPGTRLTVL.

The V gene is TRBV12-3 or TRBV12-4, the J gene TRBJ2-2; the D call from TCRdb, TRBD1, cannot be confirmed without DNA. This CDR3 is 14 amino acids long. The CDR3 here is CASTPRGYNGELFF.

The chain couples TRBV12-3 or TRBV12-4 to TRBJ2-1; the D gene TCRdb calls, TRBD1, cannot be checked with no DNA. This CDR3 spans 15 amino acids. The chain's CDR3 is CASSFLGNLYNEQFF.

The chain has TRBV7-9 and TRBJ2-1; TCRdb's D gene call, TRBD2, goes unchecked for lack of DNA. This CDR3 is built from 13 residues. In germline, CDR1 is SEHNR, CDR2 FQNEAQ (reference sequence). The CDR3 sequence is CASSTGLANEQFF.

The rearrangement joins TRBV11-3 to TRBJ2-2; TCRdb's D gene call, TRBD1, goes unchecked for lack of DNA. The CDR3 spans 15 residues. The germline V gene encodes CDR1 SGHNT and CDR2 YENEEA. CDR3 sequence reads: CASSSRAAGAGELFF. Variable domain in full (rest from reference TRBV11-3 and TRBJ2-2): EAGVVQSPRYKIIEKKQPVAFWCNPISGHNTLYWYLQNLGQGPELLIRYENEEAVDDSQLPKDRFSAERLKGVDSTLKIQPAELGDSAVYLCASSSRAAGAGELFFGEGSRLTVL.